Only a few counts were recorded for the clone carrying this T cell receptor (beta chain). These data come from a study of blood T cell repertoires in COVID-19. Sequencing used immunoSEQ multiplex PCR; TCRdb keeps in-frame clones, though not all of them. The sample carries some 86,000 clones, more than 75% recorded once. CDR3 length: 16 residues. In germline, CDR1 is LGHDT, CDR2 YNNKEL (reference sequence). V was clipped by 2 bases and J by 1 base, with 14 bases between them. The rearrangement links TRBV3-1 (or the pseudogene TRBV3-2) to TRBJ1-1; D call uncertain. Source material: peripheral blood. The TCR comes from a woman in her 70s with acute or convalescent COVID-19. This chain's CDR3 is CASSQNLVGANTEAFF. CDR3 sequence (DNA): TGTGCCAGCAGCCAAAACTTGGTGGGCGCGAACACTGAAGCTTTCTTT.